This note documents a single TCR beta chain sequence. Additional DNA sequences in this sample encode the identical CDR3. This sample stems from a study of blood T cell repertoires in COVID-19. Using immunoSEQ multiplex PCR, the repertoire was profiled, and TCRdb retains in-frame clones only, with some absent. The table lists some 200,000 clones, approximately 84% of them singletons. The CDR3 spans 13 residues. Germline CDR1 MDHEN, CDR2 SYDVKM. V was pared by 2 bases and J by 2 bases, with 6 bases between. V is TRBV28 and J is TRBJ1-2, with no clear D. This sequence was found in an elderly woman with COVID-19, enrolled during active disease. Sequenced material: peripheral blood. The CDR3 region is CASSLGQNYGYTF. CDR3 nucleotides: TGTGCCAGCAGTTTAGGGCAAAACTATGGCTACACCTTC.